Shown below are 20 T cell receptor beta chains from a single sample sequenced in a study of T-cell memory formation after mild COVID-19. TCRdb ran MiXCR on the 5' RACE reads and lists one entry per CDR3 protein. The table lists approximately 260,000 distinct CDR3 sequences, 15% to 20% of them singletons. Sequences were obtained from PBMCs or a T cell subset sorted from them (not recorded which). Receptors originate from a young man who had mild COVID-19 (a few samples of this study predate the infection). Cell type and time point are not known.

The chain combines TRBV4-1 with TRBJ2-5, with a possible D match to TRBD2 (6 bases). Trimming shortened V by 4 bases and J by 0 bases, and 12 bases separated the two germline ends. Germline V gives CDR1 MGHRA, CDR2 YSYEKL. The CDR3 totals 15 residues. CDR3 region: CASSRRRGNQETQYF. CDR3 coding DNA: TGCGCCAGCAGCCGCAGGAGGGGAAACCAAGAGACCCAGTACTTC.

The chain joins TRBV7-9 to TRBJ1-5; TRBD1 aligns across 9 bases. V shed 3 bases, J shed 8 bases, and the junction held 8 bases outside the gene matches. From germline, CDR1 is SEHNR and CDR2 FQNEAQ (reference sequence). This CDR3 has 15 amino acids. The CDR3 loop reads CASSLLDRGPEPQHF. The CDR3 region has the DNA TGTGCCAGCAGCTTGCTGGACAGGGGACCTGAGCCCCAGCATTTT.

This clonotype was detected many times. The V and J genes are TRBV12-3 or TRBV12-4 and TRBJ2-3; D is possibly TRBD2 (6 bases). This CDR3 is built from 18 residues. V lost 4 bases and J 1 base, leaving 21 bases between the germline ends. CDR3 protein: CASSSVRGSAWGTDTQYF. CDR3 coding DNA: TGTGCCAGCAGTTCAGTCCGGGGGTCGGCTTGGGGCACAGATACGCAGTATTTT.

This clonotype was observed a handful of times. The CDR3 sequence is CASSRSGTGGFYEQYF. In DNA, the CDR3 is TGTGCCAGCAGTCGATCCGGGACAGGGGGCTTCTACGAGCAGTACTTC. The chain couples TRBV6-2 or TRBV6-3 to TRBJ2-7; TRBD1 agrees at 12 bases. The germline gives CDR1 MNHEY, CDR2 SVGEGT. V was clipped by 5 bases and J by 3 bases; unmatched bases: 8. The CDR3 has 16 amino acids.

The V gene is TRBV4-3, the J gene TRBJ2-1, with 8 bases fitting TRBD2. With 5 bases clipped from V and 5 bases from J, the junction kept 8 bases outside the gene matches. Germline V gene lookup returns CDR1 LGHNA and CDR2 YSLEER. The length of the CDR3 is 15 residues. Written as DNA, the CDR3 is TGCGCCAGCAGCTTCTCTAGCGGGCGAGACAATGAGCAGTTCTTC. Protein product: CASSFSSGRDNEQFF.

This clonotype occurred many times. The V and J genes are TRBV5-1 and TRBJ2-1, with D maybe TRBD2 (5 bases). The V and J ends lost 2 bases and 7 bases respectively, with 10 bases between them. The CDR3 runs to 13 residues. Germline CDR1 SGHRS, CDR2 YFSETQ. The CDR3 DNA sequence: TGCGCCAGCAGCTTACGGACGGGGAATGAGCAGTTCTTC. It is translated as CASSLRTGNEQFF.

The chain is built from TRBV10-3 and TRBJ1-5, with TRBD1 matching over 10 bases. After removal of 8 bases from V and 7 bases from J, the junction contained 11 bases not matched to a gene. The CDR3 extends over 15 amino acids. From germline, CDR1 is ENHRY and CDR2 SYGVKD. This CDR3 is CAIGPGQGTGQPQHF. CDR3 DNA: TGTGCCATCGGGCCGGGACAGGGGACAGGACAGCCCCAGCATTTT.

The chain links TRBV5-1 to TRBJ2-3, with TRBD1 matching 8 bases. J gave up 3 bases and V 1 base, and 4 bases lay outside the gene matches. This CDR3 spans 15 amino acids. Germline CDR1 is SGHRS and CDR2 is YFSETQ. CDR3 protein: CASSLSGGQTDTQYF. Here the CDR3 DNA reads TGCGCCAGCAGCTTGTCAGGGGGCCAAACAGATACGCAGTATTTT.

The gene calls are TRBV20-1 and TRBJ2-5; D possibly corresponds to TRBD2 (5 bases). Per germline, CDR1 DFQATT and CDR2 SNEGSKA (reference sequence). Trimming cost V 1 base and J 2 bases, with 17 bases left between them. The CDR3 loop spans 16 amino acids. The CDR3 DNA reads TGCAGTGCTAGAGGGGGAGAAGTCCTAACTCAAGAGACCCAGTACTTC. Protein sequence: CSARGGEVLTQETQYF.

The chain has TRBV20-1 and TRBJ1-2, with 7 bases aligning to TRBD1. CDR3 size: 13 residues. The V segment lost 2 bases and the J segment 12 bases; nucleotides outside the gene matches: 12. Per germline, CDR1 DFQATT and CDR2 SNEGSKA (reference sequence). The CDR3 reads CSARQGGLDYHTF. The CDR3 nucleotides read TGCAGTGCTAGACAGGGGGGGTTGGATTATCACACCTTC.

Only a few counts were recorded for this clonotype. This chain links TRBV5-6 with TRBJ1-1; D is uncertain. The V and J ends lost 1 base and 4 bases respectively, with 5 bases between them. The germline V gene encodes CDR1 SGHDT and CDR2 YYEEEE. The CDR3 covers 12 residues. The CDR3 DNA sequence: TGTGCCAGCAGCTTGCTGAGCACTGAAGCTTTCTTT. It yields the protein CASSLLSTEAFF.

V gene TRBV11-2 combines with J gene TRBJ1-5; perhaps TRBD1 as D (6 bases). The germline gives CDR1 SGHAT, CDR2 FQNNGV. Trimming stripped 0 bases from V and 6 bases from J, with 12 bases between. CDR3 size: 15 residues. CDR3 residues: CASSLDQGTGQPQHF. CDR3 DNA: TGTGCCAGCAGCTTAGACCAGGGGACGGGTCAGCCCCAGCATTTT.

This clonotype was found a few times. The rearrangement links TRBV2 to TRBJ2-7; TRBD1 matches at 7 bases. In germline, CDR1 is SNHLY, CDR2 FYNNEI. V shed 6 bases, J shed 8 bases, and the junction held 7 bases outside the gene matches. This CDR3 is built from 12 residues. In DNA form, the CDR3 reads TGTGCCAGCAGGGGAGACAGGGTCCAGCAGTACTTC. This sequence encodes CASRGDRVQQYF.

The V call is TRBV28, the J call TRBJ2-1; D ambiguous. The germline V gene has CDR1 MDHEN and CDR2 SYDVKM. This CDR3 has 14 residues. Trimming removed 1 base from V and 4 bases from J, with 8 bases in between. CDR3 in amino acids: CASSLFASYNEQFF. CDR3 in DNA: TGTGCCAGCAGTTTATTTGCTAGTTACAATGAGCAGTTCTTC.

The sample holds a few counts of this clonotype. V and J are TRBV29-1 and TRBJ1-6; 9 bases map to TRBD1. V lost 5 bases and J lost 7; bases outside the gene matches: 6. CDR1 and CDR2 (germline): SQVTM, ANQGSEA. The length of the CDR3 is 14 residues. The CDR3 DNA reads as TGCAGCGTTCAAGGACAGGGGTTGAATTCACCCCTCCACTTT. Its translation is CSVQGQGLNSPLHF. Combining the CDR3 with reference TRBV29-1 and TRBJ1-6 gives the whole variable domain SAVISQKPSRDICQRGTSLTIQCQVDSQVTMMFWYRQQPGQSLTLIATANQGSEATYESGFVIDKFPISRPNLTFSTLTVSNMSPEDSSIYLCSVQGQGLNSPLHFGNGTRLTVT.

CDR3 region: CASSSGAQGLSIAFF. In DNA form, the CDR3 reads TGCGCCAGCAGCTCGGGCGCCCAGGGCCTTTCTATAGCTTTCTTT. The V gene is TRBV5-1, the J gene TRBJ1-1; a weak D match, TRBD1 (5 bases). Looked up from germline, CDR1 is SGHRS and CDR2 is YFSETQ. The germline V and J ends were trimmed by 3 bases and 10 bases, with 22 bases remaining between them. CDR3 length: 15 residues.

V gene TRBV7-9 combines with J gene TRBJ1-2; D is ambiguous. This CDR3 has 15 amino acids. CDR1 SEHNR and CDR2 FQNEAQ come from the germline V gene (reference sequence). V gave up 1 base and J gave up 3 bases, with 12 bases separating them. The CDR3 reads CASSLGVVRDYGYTF. DNA for the CDR3: TGTGCCAGCAGCTTAGGTGTCGTCAGAGACTATGGCTACACCTTC.

The genes are TRBV5-6 and TRBJ2-7; TRBD2 matches 8 bases. The germline CDR1 and CDR2 sequences are SGHDT and YYEEEE. The J segment lost 4 bases and the V segment lost 3 bases, leaving 3 bases of the junction unmatched. The CDR3 extends over 13 amino acids. For the CDR3, the DNA is TGTGCCAGCAGCTCCAGCGGGGGATACGAGCAGTACGTC. It translates to CASSSSGGYEQYV.

The chain carries TRBV6-2 or TRBV6-3 and TRBJ1-2, with D perhaps TRBD1 (5 bases). V was pared by 0 bases and J by 5 bases, with 13 bases between. The CDR3 runs to 15 residues. Looked up from germline, CDR1 is MNHEY and CDR2 is SVGEGT. CDR3 region: CASSYSSPGRYGYTF. The CDR3 nucleotides are TGTGCCAGCAGTTACTCGAGCCCAGGGAGGTATGGCTACACCTTC.

The V gene is TRBV9, the J gene TRBJ1-5; D is undetermined. Looked up from germline, CDR1 is SGDLS and CDR2 is YYNGEE. V dropped 0 bases and J dropped 9 bases, with 10 bases sitting between them. The CDR3 covers 13 residues. This CDR3 reads CASSVGSAGPQHF. As DNA, the CDR3 is TGTGCCAGCAGCGTAGGATCGGCGGGGCCCCAGCATTTT.